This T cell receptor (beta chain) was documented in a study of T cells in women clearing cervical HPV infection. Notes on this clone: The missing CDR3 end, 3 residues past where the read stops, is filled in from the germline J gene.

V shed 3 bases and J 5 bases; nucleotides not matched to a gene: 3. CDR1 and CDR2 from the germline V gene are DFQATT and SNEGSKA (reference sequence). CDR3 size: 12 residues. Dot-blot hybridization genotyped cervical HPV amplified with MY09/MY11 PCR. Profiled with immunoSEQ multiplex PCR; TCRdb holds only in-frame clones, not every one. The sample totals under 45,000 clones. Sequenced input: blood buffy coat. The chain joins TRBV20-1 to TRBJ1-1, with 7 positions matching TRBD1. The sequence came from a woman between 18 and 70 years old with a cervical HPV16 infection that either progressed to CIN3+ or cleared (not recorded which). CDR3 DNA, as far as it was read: TGCAGTGCTAGCGACAGGGAAACTGAA. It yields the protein CSASDRETE. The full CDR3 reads CSASDRETEAFF.